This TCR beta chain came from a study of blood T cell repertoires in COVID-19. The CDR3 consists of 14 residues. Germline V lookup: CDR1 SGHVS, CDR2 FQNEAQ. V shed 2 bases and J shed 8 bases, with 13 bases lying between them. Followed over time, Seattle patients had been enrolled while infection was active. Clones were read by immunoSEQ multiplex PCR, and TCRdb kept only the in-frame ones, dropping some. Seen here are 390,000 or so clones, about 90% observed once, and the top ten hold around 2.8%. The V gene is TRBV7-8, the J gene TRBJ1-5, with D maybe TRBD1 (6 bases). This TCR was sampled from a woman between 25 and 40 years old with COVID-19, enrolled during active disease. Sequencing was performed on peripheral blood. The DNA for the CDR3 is TGTGCCAGCAGCTTACGAGGACAGCCAAAGCCCCAGCATTTT. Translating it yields CASSLRGQPKPQHF.